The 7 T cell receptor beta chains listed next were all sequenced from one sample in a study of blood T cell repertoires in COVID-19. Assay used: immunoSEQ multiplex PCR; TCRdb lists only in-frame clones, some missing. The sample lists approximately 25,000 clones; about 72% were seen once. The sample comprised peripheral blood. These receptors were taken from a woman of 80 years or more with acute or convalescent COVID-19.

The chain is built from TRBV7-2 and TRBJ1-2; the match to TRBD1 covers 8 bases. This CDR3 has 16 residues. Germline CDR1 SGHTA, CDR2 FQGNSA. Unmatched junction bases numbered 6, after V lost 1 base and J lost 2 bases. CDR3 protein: CASSLGQGSHNYGYTF. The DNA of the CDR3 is TGTGCCAGCAGCTTAGGACAGGGGTCCCACAACTATGGCTACACCTTC.

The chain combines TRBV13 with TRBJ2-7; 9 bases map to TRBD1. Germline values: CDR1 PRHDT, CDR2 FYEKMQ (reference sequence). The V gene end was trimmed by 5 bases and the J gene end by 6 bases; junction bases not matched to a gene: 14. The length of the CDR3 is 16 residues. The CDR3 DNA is TGTGCCAGCAGCCCCACCTACAGGGGGCAATCGGGCGAGCAGTACTTC. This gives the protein CASSPTYRGQSGEQYF.

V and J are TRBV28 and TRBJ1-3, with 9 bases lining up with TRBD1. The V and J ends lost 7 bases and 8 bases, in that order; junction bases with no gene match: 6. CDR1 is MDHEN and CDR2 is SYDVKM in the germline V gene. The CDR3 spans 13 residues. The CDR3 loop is CASTTGGLHTIYF. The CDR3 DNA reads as TGTGCCAGCACCACAGGGGGCCTTCACACCATATATTTT. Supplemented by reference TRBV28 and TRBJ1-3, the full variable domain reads DVKVTQSSRYLVKRTGEKVFLECVQDMDHENMFWYRQDPGLGLRLIYFSYDVKMKEKGDIPEGYSVSREKKERFSLILESASTNQTSMYLCASTTGGLHTIYFGEGSWLTVV.

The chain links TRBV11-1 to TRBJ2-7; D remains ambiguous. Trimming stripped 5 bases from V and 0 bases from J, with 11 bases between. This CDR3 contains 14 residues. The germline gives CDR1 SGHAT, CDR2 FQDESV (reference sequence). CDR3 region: CASSLQLDSYEQYF. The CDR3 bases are TGTGCCAGCAGCCTCCAACTCGACTCCTACGAGCAGTACTTC. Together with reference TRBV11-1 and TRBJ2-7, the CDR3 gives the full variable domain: EAEVAQSPRYKITEKSQAVAFWCDPISGHATLYWYRQILGQGPELLVQFQDESVVDDSQLPKDRFSAERLKGVDSTLKIQPAELGDSAMYLCASSLQLDSYEQYFGPGTRLTVT.

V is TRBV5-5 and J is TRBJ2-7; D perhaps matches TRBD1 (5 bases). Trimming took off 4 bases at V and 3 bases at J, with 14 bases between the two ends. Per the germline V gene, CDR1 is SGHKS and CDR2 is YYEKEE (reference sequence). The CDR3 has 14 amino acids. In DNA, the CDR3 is TGTGCCAGCAGCACACTGGGTGACAGCTACGAGCAGTACTTC. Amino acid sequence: CASSTLGDSYEQYF. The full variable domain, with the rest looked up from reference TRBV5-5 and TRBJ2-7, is DAGVTQSPTHLIKTRGQQVTLRCSPISGHKSVSWYQQVLGQGPQFIFQYYEKEERGRGNFPDRFSARQFPNYSSELNVNALLLGDSALYLCASSTLGDSYEQYFGPGTRLTVT.

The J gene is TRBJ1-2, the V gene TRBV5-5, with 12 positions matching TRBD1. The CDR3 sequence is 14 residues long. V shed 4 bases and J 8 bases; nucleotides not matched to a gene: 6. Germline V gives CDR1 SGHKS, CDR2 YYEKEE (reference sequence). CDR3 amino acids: CASSQGQGAEGYTF. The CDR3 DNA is TGTGCCAGCAGCCAGGGACAGGGGGCGGAGGGCTACACCTTC.

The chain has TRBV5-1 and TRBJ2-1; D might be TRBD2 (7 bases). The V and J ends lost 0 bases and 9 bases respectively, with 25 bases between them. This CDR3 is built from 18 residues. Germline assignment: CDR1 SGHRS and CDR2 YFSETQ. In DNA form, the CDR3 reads TGCGCCAGCAGCTTGGCGGGGGGCTCGTTTCTTACCATCAGTGAGCAGTTCTTC. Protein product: CASSLAGGSFLTISEQFF.